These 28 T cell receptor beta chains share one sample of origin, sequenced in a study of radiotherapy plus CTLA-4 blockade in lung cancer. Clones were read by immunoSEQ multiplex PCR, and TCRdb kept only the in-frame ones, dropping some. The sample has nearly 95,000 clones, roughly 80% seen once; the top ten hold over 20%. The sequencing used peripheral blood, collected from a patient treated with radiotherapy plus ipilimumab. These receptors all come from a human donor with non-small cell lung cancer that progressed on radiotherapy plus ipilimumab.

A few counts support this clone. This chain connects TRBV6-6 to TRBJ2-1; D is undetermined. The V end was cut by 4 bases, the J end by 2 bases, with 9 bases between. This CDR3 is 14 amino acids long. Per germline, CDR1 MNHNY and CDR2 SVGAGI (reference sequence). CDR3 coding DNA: TGTGCCAGCAGTTTGCCGGACCCCTACAATGAGCAGTTCTTC. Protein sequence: CASSLPDPYNEQFF.

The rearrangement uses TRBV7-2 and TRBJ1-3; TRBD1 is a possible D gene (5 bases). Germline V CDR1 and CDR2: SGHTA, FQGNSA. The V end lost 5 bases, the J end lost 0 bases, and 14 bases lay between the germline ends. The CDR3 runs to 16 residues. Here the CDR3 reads CASSADSQLSGNTIYF. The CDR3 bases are TGTGCCAGCAGCGCAGACAGCCAGCTCTCTGGAAACACCATATATTTT.

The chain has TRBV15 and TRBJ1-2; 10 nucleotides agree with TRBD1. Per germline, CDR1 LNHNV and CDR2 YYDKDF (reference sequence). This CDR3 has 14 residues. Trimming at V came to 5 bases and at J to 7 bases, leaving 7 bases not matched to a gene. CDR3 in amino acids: CATSPGQGDRGYTF. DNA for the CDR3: TGTGCCACCAGCCCCGGACAGGGGGATCGTGGCTACACCTTC.

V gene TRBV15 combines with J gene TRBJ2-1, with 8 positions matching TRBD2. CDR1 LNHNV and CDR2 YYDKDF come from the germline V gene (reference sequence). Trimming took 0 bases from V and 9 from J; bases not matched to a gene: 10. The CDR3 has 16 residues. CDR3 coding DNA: TGTGCCACCAGCAGAGAACGAGGCAGCGGGAGTAGTGAGCAGTTCTTC. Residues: CATSRERGSGSSEQFF.

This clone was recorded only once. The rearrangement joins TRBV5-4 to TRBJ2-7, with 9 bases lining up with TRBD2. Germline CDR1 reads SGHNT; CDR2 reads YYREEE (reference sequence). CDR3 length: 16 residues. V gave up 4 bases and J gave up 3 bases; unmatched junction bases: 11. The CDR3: CASSREAGGRFYEQYF. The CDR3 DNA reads TGTGCCAGCAGCCGGGAGGCGGGAGGGCGATTCTACGAGCAGTACTTC.

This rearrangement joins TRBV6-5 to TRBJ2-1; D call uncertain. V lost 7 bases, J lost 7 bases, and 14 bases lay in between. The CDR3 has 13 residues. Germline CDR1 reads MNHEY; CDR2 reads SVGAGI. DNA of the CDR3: TGTGCCAGCACGGGTAAGGGTAGGAATGAGCAGTTCTTC. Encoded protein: CASTGKGRNEQFF.

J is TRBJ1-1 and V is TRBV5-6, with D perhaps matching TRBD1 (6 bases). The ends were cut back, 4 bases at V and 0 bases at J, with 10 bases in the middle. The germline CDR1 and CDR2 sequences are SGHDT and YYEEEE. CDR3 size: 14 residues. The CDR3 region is CASSIGTMNTEAFF. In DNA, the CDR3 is TGTGCCAGCAGCATCGGGACAATGAACACTGAAGCTTTCTTT.

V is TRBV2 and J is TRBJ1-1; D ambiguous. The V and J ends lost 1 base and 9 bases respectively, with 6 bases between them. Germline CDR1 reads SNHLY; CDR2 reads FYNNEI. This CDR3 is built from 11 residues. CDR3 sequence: CASSEGSQAFF. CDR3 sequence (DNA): TGTGCCAGCAGTGAAGGTTCGCAAGCTTTCTTT.

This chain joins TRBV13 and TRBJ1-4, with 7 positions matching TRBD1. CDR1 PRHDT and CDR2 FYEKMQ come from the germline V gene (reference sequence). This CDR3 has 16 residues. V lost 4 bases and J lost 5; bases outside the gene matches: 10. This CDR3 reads CASSSNQGVGNEKLFF. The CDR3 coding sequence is TGTGCCAGCAGCTCAAATCAGGGGGTAGGCAATGAAAAACTGTTTTTT.

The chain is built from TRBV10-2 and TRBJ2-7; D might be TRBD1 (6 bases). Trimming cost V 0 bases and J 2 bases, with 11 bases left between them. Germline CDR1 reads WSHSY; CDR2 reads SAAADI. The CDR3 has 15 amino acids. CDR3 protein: CASSESWGLAYEQYV. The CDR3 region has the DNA TGCGCCAGCAGTGAGTCGTGGGGGCTTGCCTACGAGCAGTACGTC.

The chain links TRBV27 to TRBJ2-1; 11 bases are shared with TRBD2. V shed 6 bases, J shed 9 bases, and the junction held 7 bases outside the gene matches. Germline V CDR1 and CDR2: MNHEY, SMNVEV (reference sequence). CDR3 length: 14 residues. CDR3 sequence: CASRIQLAGVEQFF. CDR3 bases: TGTGCCAGCAGGATACAACTAGCGGGAGTTGAGCAGTTCTTC.

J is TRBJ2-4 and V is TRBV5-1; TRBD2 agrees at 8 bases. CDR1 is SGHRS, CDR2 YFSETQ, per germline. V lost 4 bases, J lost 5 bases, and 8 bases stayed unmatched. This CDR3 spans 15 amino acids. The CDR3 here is CASSTGLGSENIQYF. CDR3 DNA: TGCGCCAGCAGCACGGGACTAGGGTCTGAAAACATTCAGTACTTC.

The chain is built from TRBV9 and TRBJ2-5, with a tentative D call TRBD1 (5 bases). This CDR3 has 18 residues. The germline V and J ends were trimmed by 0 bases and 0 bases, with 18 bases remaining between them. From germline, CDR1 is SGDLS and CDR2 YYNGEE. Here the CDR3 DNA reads TGTGCCAGCAGCGTAGGCCTGGGGCAGCAACTGTACCAAGAGACCCAGTACTTC. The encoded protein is CASSVGLGQQLYQETQYF.

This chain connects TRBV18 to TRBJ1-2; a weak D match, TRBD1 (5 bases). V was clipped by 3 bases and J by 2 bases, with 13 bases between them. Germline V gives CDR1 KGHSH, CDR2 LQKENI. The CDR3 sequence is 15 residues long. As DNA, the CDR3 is TGTGCCAGCTCACCCAGGGAAGGATCCAACTATGGCTACACCTTC. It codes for CASSPREGSNYGYTF.

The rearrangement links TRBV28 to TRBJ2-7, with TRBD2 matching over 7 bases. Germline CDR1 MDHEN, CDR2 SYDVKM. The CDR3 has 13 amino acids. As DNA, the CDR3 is TGTGCCAGCAGCTTAGGTAGCGTGGGAGGGCTCGAGGTC. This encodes CASSLGSVGGLEV.

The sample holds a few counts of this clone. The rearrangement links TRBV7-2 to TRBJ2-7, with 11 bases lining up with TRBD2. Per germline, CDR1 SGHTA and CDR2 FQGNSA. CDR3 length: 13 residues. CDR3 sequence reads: CASSLSASGGLHV. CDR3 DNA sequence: TGTGCCAGCAGCTTAAGTGCTAGCGGGGGGCTGCACGTC.

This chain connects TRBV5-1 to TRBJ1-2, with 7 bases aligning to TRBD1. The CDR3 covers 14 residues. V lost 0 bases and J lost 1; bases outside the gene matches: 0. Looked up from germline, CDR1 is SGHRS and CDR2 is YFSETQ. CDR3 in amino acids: CASSLGDSNYGYTF. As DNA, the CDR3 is TGCGCCAGCAGCTTGGGGGACAGTAACTATGGCTACACCTTC.

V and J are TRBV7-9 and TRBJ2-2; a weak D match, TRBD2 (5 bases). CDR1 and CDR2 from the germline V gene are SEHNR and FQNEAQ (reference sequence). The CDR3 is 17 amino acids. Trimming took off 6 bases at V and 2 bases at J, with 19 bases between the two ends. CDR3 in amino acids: CASSPGGREVNTGELFF. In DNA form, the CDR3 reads TGTGCCAGCAGTCCCGGTGGGAGAGAGGTTAACACCGGGGAGCTGTTTTTT.

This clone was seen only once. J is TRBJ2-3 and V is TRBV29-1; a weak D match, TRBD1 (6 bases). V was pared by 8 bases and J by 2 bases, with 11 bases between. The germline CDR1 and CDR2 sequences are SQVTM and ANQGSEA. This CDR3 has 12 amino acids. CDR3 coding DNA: TGCAGCCACCAGGGGTCCACAGATACGCAGTATTTT. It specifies CSHQGSTDTQYF.

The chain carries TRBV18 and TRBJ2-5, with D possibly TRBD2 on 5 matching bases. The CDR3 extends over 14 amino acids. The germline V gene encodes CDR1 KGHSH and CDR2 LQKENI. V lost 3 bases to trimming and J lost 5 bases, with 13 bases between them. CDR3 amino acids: CASSPRESRETQYF. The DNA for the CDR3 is TGTGCCAGCTCACCGAGGGAGAGTAGGGAGACCCAGTACTTC.

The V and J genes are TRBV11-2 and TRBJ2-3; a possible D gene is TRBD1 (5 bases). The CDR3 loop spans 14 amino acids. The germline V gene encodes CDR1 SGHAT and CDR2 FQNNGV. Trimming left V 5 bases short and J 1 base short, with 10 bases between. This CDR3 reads CASSMDIRTDTQYF. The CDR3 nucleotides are TGTGCCAGCAGCATGGACATCCGCACAGATACGCAGTATTTT.

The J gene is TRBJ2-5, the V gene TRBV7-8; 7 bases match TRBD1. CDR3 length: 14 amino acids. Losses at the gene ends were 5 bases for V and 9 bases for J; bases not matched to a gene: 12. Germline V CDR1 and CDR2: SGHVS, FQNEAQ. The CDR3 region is CASSPQGTMGSQYF. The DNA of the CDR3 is TGTGCCAGCAGCCCACAGGGGACCATGGGGTCCCAGTACTTC. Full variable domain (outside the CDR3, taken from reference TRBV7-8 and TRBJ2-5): GAGVSQSPRYKVAKRGQDVALRCDPISGHVSLFWYQQALGQGPEFLTYFQNEAQLDKSGLPSDRFFAERPEGSVSTLKIQRTQQEDSAVYLCASSPQGTMGSQYFGPGTRLLVL.

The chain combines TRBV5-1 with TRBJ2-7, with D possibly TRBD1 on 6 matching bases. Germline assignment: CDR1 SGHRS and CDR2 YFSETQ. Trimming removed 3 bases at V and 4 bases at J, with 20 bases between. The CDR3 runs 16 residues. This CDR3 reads CASSSPVPGQQYEQYV. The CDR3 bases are TGCGCCAGCAGCTCACCGGTCCCGGGACAACAATACGAGCAGTACGTC.

The CDR3 DNA sequence: TGTGCCAGCAGCGGCATAGCGGGGGTCACCGGGGAGCTGTTTTTT. Protein: CASSGIAGVTGELFF. The gene calls are TRBV9 and TRBJ2-2; TRBD2 matches 9 bases. J lost 4 bases, V lost 3 bases, and 4 bases had no gene match. Germline lookup yields CDR1 SGDLS and CDR2 YYNGEE. There are 15 residues in the CDR3.

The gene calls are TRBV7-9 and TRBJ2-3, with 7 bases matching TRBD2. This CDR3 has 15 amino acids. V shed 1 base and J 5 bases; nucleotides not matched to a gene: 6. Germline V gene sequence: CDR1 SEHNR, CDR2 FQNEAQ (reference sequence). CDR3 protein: CASSLGLARGDTQYF. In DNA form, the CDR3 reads TGTGCCAGCAGCTTAGGACTAGCTAGGGGAGATACGCAGTATTTT.

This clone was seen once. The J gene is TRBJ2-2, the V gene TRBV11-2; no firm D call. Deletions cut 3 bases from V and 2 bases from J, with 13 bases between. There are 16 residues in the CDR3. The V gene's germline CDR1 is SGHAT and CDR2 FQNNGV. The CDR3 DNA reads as TGTGCCAGCAGCTTCTGGGGTAGCACAAACACCGGGGAGCTGTTTTTT. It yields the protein CASSFWGSTNTGELFF.

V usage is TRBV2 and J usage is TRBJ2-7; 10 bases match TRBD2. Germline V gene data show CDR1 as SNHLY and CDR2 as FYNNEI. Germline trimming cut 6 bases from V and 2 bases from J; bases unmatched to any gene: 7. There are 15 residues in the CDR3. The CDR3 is CASRPSSGSPYEQYF. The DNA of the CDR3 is TGTGCCAGCAGACCTTCTAGCGGGAGCCCCTACGAGCAGTACTTC.

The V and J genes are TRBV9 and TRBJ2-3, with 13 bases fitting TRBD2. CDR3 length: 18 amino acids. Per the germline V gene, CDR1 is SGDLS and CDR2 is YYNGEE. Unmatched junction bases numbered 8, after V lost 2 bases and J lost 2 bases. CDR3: CASSVWTSGRDFTDTQYF. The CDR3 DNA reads TGTGCCAGCAGCGTCTGGACTAGCGGGAGAGACTTCACAGATACGCAGTATTTT.